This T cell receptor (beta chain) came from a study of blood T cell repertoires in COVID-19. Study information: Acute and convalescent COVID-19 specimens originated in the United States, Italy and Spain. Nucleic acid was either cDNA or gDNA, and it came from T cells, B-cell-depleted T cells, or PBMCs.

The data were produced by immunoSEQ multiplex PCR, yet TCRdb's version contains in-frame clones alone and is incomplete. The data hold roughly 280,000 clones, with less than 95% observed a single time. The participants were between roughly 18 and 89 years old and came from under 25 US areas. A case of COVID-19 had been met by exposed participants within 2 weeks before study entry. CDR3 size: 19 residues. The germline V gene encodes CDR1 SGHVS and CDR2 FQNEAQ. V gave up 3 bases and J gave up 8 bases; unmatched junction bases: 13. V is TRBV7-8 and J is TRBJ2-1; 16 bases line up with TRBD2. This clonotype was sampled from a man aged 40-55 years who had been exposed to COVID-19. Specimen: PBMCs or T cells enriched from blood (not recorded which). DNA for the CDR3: TGTGCCAGCAGCTTCCCCTCCGGGACTAGCGGGAGGGCCTCAGATGAGCAGTTCTTC. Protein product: CASSFPSGTSGRASDEQFF. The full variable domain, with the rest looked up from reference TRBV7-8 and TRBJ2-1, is GAGVSQSPRYKVAKRGQDVALRCDPISGHVSLFWYQQALGQGPEFLTYFQNEAQLDKSGLPSDRFFAERPEGSVSTLKIQRTQQEDSAVYLCASSFPSGTSGRASDEQFFGPGTRLTVL.